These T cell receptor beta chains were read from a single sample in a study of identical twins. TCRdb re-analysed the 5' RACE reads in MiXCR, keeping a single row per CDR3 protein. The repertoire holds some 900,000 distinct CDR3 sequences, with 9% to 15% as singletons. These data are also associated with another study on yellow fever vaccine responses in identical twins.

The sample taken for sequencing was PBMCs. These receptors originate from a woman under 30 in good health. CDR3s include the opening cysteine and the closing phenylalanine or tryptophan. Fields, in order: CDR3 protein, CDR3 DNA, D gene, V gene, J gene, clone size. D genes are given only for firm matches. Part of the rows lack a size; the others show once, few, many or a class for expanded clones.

CDR3 protein: CASSQLARGRANEQFF
CDR3 DNA: TGTGCCAGCAGCCAACTCGCGCGGGGCAGAGCGAATGAGCAGTTCTTC
D gene: .
V gene: TRBV3-1
J gene: TRBJ2-1
clone size: few

CDR3 protein: CSVGGLAGVTDTQYF
CDR3 DNA: TGCAGCGTTGGGGGACTAGCGGGGGTCACAGATACGCAGTATTTT
D gene: TRBD2
V gene: TRBV29-1
J gene: TRBJ2-3
clone size: few

CDR3 protein: CASSHPMTSGSSSSYEQYF
CDR3 DNA: TGTGCCAGCAGCCACCCCATGACTAGCGGGAGTTCCAGCTCCTACGAGCAGTACTTC
D gene: TRBD2
V gene: TRBV11-1
J gene: TRBJ2-7
clone size: .

CDR3 protein: CASSLGGYGNEQFF
CDR3 DNA: TGTGCCAGCAGCTTAGGAGGATATGGCAATGAGCAGTTCTTC
D gene: .
V gene: TRBV5-6
J gene: TRBJ2-1
clone size: few

CDR3 protein: CASSRATGDYGYTF
CDR3 DNA: TGTGCCAGCAGTAGGGCCACGGGGGACTATGGCTACACCTTC
D gene: .
V gene: TRBV12-3/TRBV12-4
J gene: TRBJ1-2
clone size: .

CDR3 protein: CASSRLKGTGTSGNEWYNEQFF
CDR3 DNA: TGTGCCAGCAGCCGACTTAAGGGTACCGGGACTAGCGGGAACGAGTGGTACAATGAGCAGTTCTTC
D gene: TRBD2
V gene: TRBV3-1
J gene: TRBJ2-1
clone size: .

CDR3 protein: CSAPSGRGYNEQFF
CDR3 DNA: TGCAGTGCACCTAGCGGGAGGGGTTACAATGAGCAGTTCTTC
D gene: TRBD2
V gene: TRBV20-1
J gene: TRBJ2-1
clone size: .

CDR3 protein: CASSLAGGSQAYGYTF
CDR3 DNA: TGTGCCAGCAGTTTAGCAGGCGGGAGTCAAGCCTATGGCTACACCTTC
D gene: .
V gene: TRBV12-3/TRBV12-4
J gene: TRBJ1-2
clone size: .

CDR3 protein: CASRAKRVRGDTQYF
CDR3 DNA: TGTGCCAGCAGAGCCAAGCGGGTGAGAGGAGATACGCAGTATTTT
D gene: .
V gene: TRBV9
J gene: TRBJ2-3
clone size: .

CDR3 protein: CASSELAGGPDEQFF
CDR3 DNA: TGTGCCAGCAGCGAACTAGCGGGAGGGCCAGATGAGCAGTTCTTC
D gene: TRBD2
V gene: TRBV7-9
J gene: TRBJ2-1
clone size: few

CDR3 protein: CASSFRASGENEQFF
CDR3 DNA: TGTGCCAGCAGTTTTCGGGCTAGCGGGGAGAATGAGCAGTTCTTC
D gene: TRBD2
V gene: TRBV12-3/TRBV12-4
J gene: TRBJ2-1
clone size: few

CDR3 protein: CASSFRDRAQETQYF
CDR3 DNA: TGTGCCAGCAGCTTCCGGGACAGGGCTCAAGAGACCCAGTACTTC
D gene: TRBD1
V gene: TRBV11-2
J gene: TRBJ2-5
clone size: few

CDR3 protein: CASSLLGSEKLFF
CDR3 DNA: TGTGCCAGCAGCTTACTAGGGTCAGAAAAACTGTTTTTT
D gene: .
V gene: TRBV7-9
J gene: TRBJ1-4
clone size: .

CDR3 protein: CASSYGSGGLSYNEQFF
CDR3 DNA: TGTGCCAGCAGTTACGGGTCAGGGGGACTCTCCTACAATGAGCAGTTCTTC
D gene: .
V gene: TRBV6-2/TRBV6-3
J gene: TRBJ2-1
clone size: few

CDR3 protein: CSVAARGAGYTF
CDR3 DNA: TGCAGCGTTGCGGCCAGGGGAGCTGGCTACACCTTC
D gene: .
V gene: TRBV29-1
J gene: TRBJ1-2
clone size: .

CDR3 protein: CASRTRSNQPQHF
CDR3 DNA: TGTGCCAGCAGAACGAGGAGCAATCAGCCCCAGCATTTT
D gene: .
V gene: TRBV12-3/TRBV12-4
J gene: TRBJ1-5
clone size: .

CDR3 protein: CATSDVPVNEQFF
CDR3 DNA: TGTGCCACCAGTGACGTGCCGGTGAATGAGCAGTTCTTC
D gene: .
V gene: TRBV24-1
J gene: TRBJ2-1
clone size: .

CDR3 protein: CASSFLWDPYQETQYF
CDR3 DNA: TGTGCCAGCAGCTTCCTCTGGGACCCGTACCAAGAGACCCAGTACTTC
D gene: .
V gene: TRBV7-8
J gene: TRBJ2-5
clone size: few

CDR3 protein: CASSPRDFEF
CDR3 DNA: TGTGCCAGCAGCCCCCGGGACTTCGAATTC
D gene: .
V gene: TRBV9
J gene: TRBJ2-1
clone size: few

CDR3 protein: CASSPRLPTSTDTQYF
CDR3 DNA: TGTGCCAGCAGTCCTCGACTACCCACTAGCACAGATACGCAGTATTTT
D gene: .
V gene: TRBV6-5
J gene: TRBJ2-3
clone size: .

CDR3 protein: CASSLLRVGSYEQYF
CDR3 DNA: TGTGCCAGCAGCTTACTAAGGGTCGGATCCTACGAGCAGTACTTC
D gene: .
V gene: TRBV7-8
J gene: TRBJ2-7
clone size: few

CDR3 protein: CASSPSGRIPYEQYF
CDR3 DNA: TGTGCCAGCAGCCCCAGCGGGAGAATACCCTACGAGCAGTACTTC
D gene: TRBD2
V gene: TRBV11-1
J gene: TRBJ2-7
clone size: .

CDR3 protein: CSVETDLAKNIQYF
CDR3 DNA: TGCAGCGTCGAGACTGATCTAGCCAAAAACATTCAGTACTTC
D gene: .
V gene: TRBV29-1
J gene: TRBJ2-4
clone size: .

CDR3 protein: CASTPLLAGGRETQYF
CDR3 DNA: TGTGCCAGCACCCCCCTTTTAGCGGGGGGGAGGGAGACCCAGTACTTC
D gene: TRBD2
V gene: TRBV28
J gene: TRBJ2-5
clone size: few

CDR3 protein: CASSYRGGFTEAFF
CDR3 DNA: TGTGCCAGCAGCTACAGGGGAGGTTTTACTGAAGCTTTCTTT
D gene: TRBD1
V gene: TRBV5-5
J gene: TRBJ1-1
clone size: .

CDR3 protein: CASSRRQGAGGELFF
CDR3 DNA: TGTGCCAGCAGCCGCCGCCAGGGGGCCGGCGGGGAGCTGTTTTTT
D gene: .
V gene: TRBV21-1
J gene: TRBJ2-2
clone size: few

CDR3 protein: CAISEITGQETQYF
CDR3 DNA: TGTGCCATCAGTGAGATCACAGGGCAAGAGACCCAGTACTTC
D gene: .
V gene: TRBV10-3
J gene: TRBJ2-5
clone size: .

CDR3 protein: CASSRLTGANTEAFF
CDR3 DNA: TGCGCCAGCAGCCGTCTGACAGGGGCAAACACTGAAGCTTTCTTT
D gene: TRBD1
V gene: TRBV4-1
J gene: TRBJ1-1
clone size: .

CDR3 protein: CASSLLVAGGPYNEQFF
CDR3 DNA: TGTGCCAGCAGCTTATTGGTAGCGGGAGGGCCTTACAATGAGCAGTTCTTC
D gene: TRBD2
V gene: TRBV7-3
J gene: TRBJ2-1
clone size: few

CDR3 protein: CATSEKEGYTF
CDR3 DNA: TGTGCCACCAGTGAAAAGGAAGGCTACACCTTC
D gene: .
V gene: TRBV24-1
J gene: TRBJ1-2
clone size: many

CDR3 protein: CASSLSQGFYGYTF
CDR3 DNA: TGCGCCAGCAGCTTGTCCCAGGGCTTCTATGGCTACACCTTC
D gene: .
V gene: TRBV5-1
J gene: TRBJ1-2
clone size: .

CDR3 protein: CASSLLGATYEQYF
CDR3 DNA: TGTGCCAGCAGTCTCCTCGGAGCCACCTACGAGCAGTACTTC
D gene: .
V gene: TRBV12-3/TRBV12-4
J gene: TRBJ2-7
clone size: few

CDR3 protein: CSAGRQGADTGELFF
CDR3 DNA: TGCAGTGCGGGGAGACAGGGGGCAGACACCGGGGAGCTGTTTTTT
D gene: TRBD1
V gene: TRBV20-1
J gene: TRBJ2-2
clone size: few

CDR3 protein: CASSLYRGRDYGYTF
CDR3 DNA: TGCGCCAGCAGCTTGTACAGGGGGCGGGACTATGGCTACACCTTC
D gene: TRBD1
V gene: TRBV5-1
J gene: TRBJ1-2
clone size: .

CDR3 protein: CASSFPLRGDTGELFF
CDR3 DNA: TGTGCCAGCAGTTTCCCCCTCAGGGGTGACACCGGGGAGCTGTTTTTT
D gene: .
V gene: TRBV28
J gene: TRBJ2-2
clone size: many